The following is a T cell receptor beta chain sequence with its context. Its antigen is currently not known. Base qualities were left out, and no much larger clone turns up one base away. What the treatment or condition label conveys for this sample: some 20 received Ad26.COV2.S at low or high dose, single or two shots; about five received placebo; per-sample allocation not given. For vaccine and placebo recipients, the sequenced repertoires came from samples collected on day 63 after the first injection. Between 29 July and 7 August 2020, Cohort 1b enrolled about 27 adults aged 18-55 years at one site in Boston, USA. Ad26.COV2.S consisted of a replication-incompetent adenovirus type 26 vector by which a prefusion-stabilized SARS-CoV-2 spike protein from the original Wuhan strain was expressed. This record comes from a study of Ad26.COV2.S vaccination and SARS-CoV-2 variants (dated by TCRdb to the early 2020s). About the full investigation: Vaccine-arm donors came from COV1001, a multicentre, randomized, double-blind, placebo-controlled phase I-IIa trial of Ad26.COV2.S in healthy adults. Ad26.COV2.S was given intramuscularly at 5x10^10 or 1x10^11 viral particles, as a single shot or as two shots 56 days apart. TCRbeta repertoire sequencing was used to assess the specificity and breadth of SARS-CoV-2-reactive T cell receptors after Ad26.COV2.S vaccination. A total of approximately 32 samples were included in the TCR-sequenced set, comprising around 19 Ad26.COV2.S vaccine recipients, 5 placebo recipients and 8 SARS-CoV-2 convalescent individuals. Trial participants were randomized into five groups of five: low-dose or high-dose Ad26.COV2.S given once or twice, or placebo on both occasions. Throughout the experiments and outcome assessment, investigators stayed blinded to trial group allocation.

Beyond this particular receptor, the publication reports: Substantial breadth of spike-specific CD8+ and CD4+ T cell responses was reported after vaccination. The study lacked the statistical power to compare responses across vaccine doses or regimens. The authors noted that the TCR breadth and depth analyses may have underestimated total T cell responses. Non-spike TCR breadth was comparable between vaccine and placebo recipients, consistent with the vaccine containing only spike. Compared with placebo recipients, Ad26.COV2.S recipients showed higher spike-specific TCR breadth (P = 0.0014).

From the germline V gene, CDR1 is MDHEN and CDR2 is SYDVKM. CDR3 length: 16 amino acids, cysteine to phenylalanine. Only the CDR3 part of the read is kept: 48 bases, read in frame from the first base. Trimming accounts for 6 bases at V and 2 bases at J, while the number of junction bases matched to no gene is 11. The immunoSEQ Assay was the method used to sequence TCRbeta CDR3 regions. After extraction, genomic DNA underwent amplification by bias-controlled multiplex PCR, followed by high-throughput sequencing. Regarding the original processing steps: To quantify the absolute abundance of every unique TCRbeta CDR3 region, sequences were collapsed and filtered. Usable DNA was measured by amplifying reference genes present in all nucleated cells, and TCRbeta template counts were normalized to that usable DNA to estimate T cell fraction. Repertoire TCRs were annotated as SARS-CoV-2-specific when V gene, CDR3 amino acid sequence and J gene were exactly matched to a known reactive TCR set. The reference SARS-CoV-2 TCR set was derived from MIRA and filtered for enrichment in COVID-19-positive ImmuneCODE repertoires, a step that removed public or cross-reactive TCRs. Drawing on the MIRA antigens, annotated TCRs were analysed further at the level of specific ORF or position within ORF. Depth was the summed frequency of annotated unique rearrangements, while breadth was defined as annotated unique rearrangements over total unique productive rearrangements. Group comparisons of TCR breadth used two-sided Wilcoxon rank-sum tests. TCRdb carries this immuneACCESS record with in-frame sequences only. Its versions omit some clonotypes, under half of them owing to an unresolved V gene in the studies checked, with the rest unexplained. Clone size and the V and J calls come from that table; the DNA yielded D and trimming. Recorded for this sample are around 450,000 clones; approximately 89% of them occurred a single time. The top ten hold 2.5% of the sample.

This sequence originates from a person aged 18-60 years who received the Ad26.COV2.S COVID-19 vaccine or a placebo. The input for sequencing was peripheral blood, taken in a trial of Ad26.COV2.S vaccine versus placebo. This receptor chain uses TRBV28 and TRBJ2-3, and 7 junctional nucleotides match TRBD1. The DNA is TGTGCCAGCAGCCATATGGGACAGCCGTCCACAGATACGCAGTATTTT. Its amino acids are CASSHMGQPSTDTQYF.